The 15 T cell receptor beta chains below were found in one sample sequenced in a study of blood T cell repertoires in COVID-19 (dated by TCRdb to 2018 to 2021). The protocol used for the library was the immunoSEQ multiplex PCR assay. Here the immuneACCESS table is served through TCRdb, limited to in-frame sequences with V and J called. Missing clones are a known gap in these copies; in checked studies unresolved V genes cover under half, and the rest lacks a known reason. Present in this sample are about 160,000 clones, about 92% of which were seen just once. The ten largest account for roughly a sixth of the sample. What was sequenced was peripheral blood. The origin of the receptors is a man in his sixties with active or convalescent COVID-19.

The chain uses TRBV28 and TRBJ2-5; tentatively, D is TRBD1 (5 bases). This CDR3 contains 13 residues. Trimming stripped 2 bases from V and 8 bases from J, with 12 bases between. Looked up from germline, CDR1 is MDHEN and CDR2 is SYDVKM. CDR3: CASSLTHWGTQYF. In DNA form, the CDR3 reads TGTGCCAGCAGTTTAACCCATTGGGGCACCCAGTACTTC.

This chain uses TRBV10-1 with TRBJ2-7; 8 nucleotides match TRBD2. CDR1 WNHNN and CDR2 SYGVQD come from the germline V gene (reference sequence). This CDR3 comprises 14 residues. The V gene end was trimmed by 5 bases and the J gene end by 3 bases; junction bases not matched to a gene: 6. The CDR3 here is CASSPGTSGYEQYF. The DNA for the CDR3 is TGCGCCAGCAGTCCTGGGACTAGTGGCTACGAGCAGTACTTC.

The chain combines TRBV6-2 or TRBV6-3 with TRBJ2-7; a possible D gene is TRBD2 (6 bases). The CDR3 contains 11 residues. With 4 bases removed from V and 9 bases from J, the gap between germline ends came to 10 bases. Germline CDR1 reads MNHEY; CDR2 reads SVGEGT. The CDR3 bases are TGTGCCAGCAGTTCGACGGGAGCGCAGTACTTC. Translated, it gives CASSSTGAQYF.

The chain couples TRBV2 to TRBJ2-5, with TRBD2 as a possible D gene (5 bases). The CDR3 totals 13 residues. Germline CDR1 SNHLY, CDR2 FYNNEI. V was trimmed by 3 bases and J by 4 bases, leaving 9 bases between them. Written as DNA, the CDR3 is TGTGCCAGCAGTGATGAGGGCGCAGAGACCCAGTACTTC. This gives the protein CASSDEGAETQYF. The complete variable domain, with remaining parts taken from reference TRBV2 and TRBJ2-5, reads EPEVTQTPSHQVTQMGQEVILRCVPISNHLYFYWYRQILGQKVEFLVSFYNNEISEKSEIFDDQFSVERPDGSNFTLKIRSTKLEDSAMYFCASSDEGAETQYFGPGTRLLVL.

The rearrangement links TRBV13 to TRBJ1-1, with 7 bases identical to TRBD1. This CDR3 contains 16 residues. V was clipped by 3 bases and J by 4 bases; unmatched bases: 11. Germline V gene data show CDR1 as PRHDT and CDR2 as FYEKMQ (reference sequence). CDR3 DNA sequence: TGTGCCAGCAGCTTTCGTTTGTCAGGGGGTGGCACTGAAGCTTTCTTT. Encoded protein: CASSFRLSGGGTEAFF. Complete variable domain (other parts from reference TRBV13 and TRBJ1-1): AAGVIQSPRHLIKEKRETATLKCYPIPRHDTVYWYQQGPGQDPQFLISFYEKMQSDKGSIPDRFSAQQFSDYHSELNMSSLELGDSALYFCASSFRLSGGGTEAFFGQGTRLTVV.

V gene TRBV11-2 combines with J gene TRBJ2-5, with D perhaps matching TRBD1 (5 bases). CDR1 and CDR2 from the germline V gene are SGHAT and FQNNGV. V lost 1 base and J lost 4, with 19 bases in between. There are 17 residues in the CDR3. The CDR3 reads CASSLAPVDNRRETQYF. The CDR3 coding sequence is TGTGCCAGCAGCTTAGCACCTGTGGACAACCGACGAGAGACCCAGTACTTC.

This rearrangement joins TRBV11-3 to TRBJ2-7; TRBD1 aligns across 11 bases. The V and J ends lost 1 base and 6 bases, in that order; junction bases with no gene match: 5. CDR1 is SGHNT and CDR2 is YENEEA in the germline V gene. CDR3 length: 15 residues. CDR3 DNA sequence: TGTGCCAGCAGCTTAGCTGGGACAGGGGGTGGCGAGCAGTACTTC. Translating gives CASSLAGTGGGEQYF.

The V gene is TRBV11-2, the J gene TRBJ2-1; D is perhaps TRBD2 (6 bases). CDR1 SGHAT and CDR2 FQNNGV come from the germline V gene. Trimming took off 8 bases at V and 7 bases at J, with 27 bases between the two ends. The CDR3 is 17 amino acids. For the CDR3, the DNA is TGTGCCAGCGGTTCCTATCGGGCGGGCCTAGCGAGGAATGAGCAGTTCTTC. This encodes CASGSYRAGLARNEQFF.

The chain's CDR3 is CASRRLNTEAFF. The CDR3 DNA reads as TGTGCCAGCAGGAGATTGAACACTGAAGCTTTCTTT. This chain joins TRBV12-3 or TRBV12-4 and TRBJ1-1; no reliable D call. This CDR3 spans 12 amino acids. V was clipped by 6 bases and J by 0 bases, with 5 bases between them.

This sequence joins TRBV19 and TRBJ2-1, with 9 bases identical to TRBD2. The ends lost 4 bases at V and 6 bases at J; junction bases unmatched: 1. The CDR3 spans 13 residues. CDR1 is LNHDA and CDR2 is SQIVND in the germline V gene (reference sequence). The CDR3: CASSRTSVNEQFF. In nucleotides, the CDR3 is TGTGCCAGTAGTAGGACTAGCGTCAATGAGCAGTTCTTC.

V usage is TRBV24-1 and J usage is TRBJ1-2; 9 bases align to TRBD1. Trimming removed 4 bases from V and 2 bases from J; junction bases left unmatched: 13. Looked up from germline, CDR1 is KGHDR and CDR2 is SFDVKD. This CDR3 region has 18 residues. CDR3 loop: CATSEPDPGQGPNYGYTF. In DNA, the CDR3 is TGTGCCACCAGTGAGCCAGATCCGGGACAGGGCCCCAACTATGGCTACACCTTC.

The CDR3 sequence: CASSEVFGPRLFF. The CDR3 DNA reads as TGTGCCAGCAGTGAAGTATTTGGCCCACGCCTGTTTTTT. The rearrangement joins TRBV2 to TRBJ1-4; D call uncertain. The CDR3 totals 13 residues. The germline gives CDR1 SNHLY, CDR2 FYNNEI. The ends were cut back, 1 base at V and 14 bases at J, with 14 bases in the middle.

The rearrangement links TRBV29-1 to TRBJ1-1, with D perhaps TRBD1 (5 bases). Germline values: CDR1 SQVTM, CDR2 ANQGSEA. V was clipped by 1 base and J by 6 bases, with 12 bases between them. The CDR3 loop spans 13 amino acids. The CDR3 loop is CSVEGTPRAEAFF. The CDR3, as DNA: TGCAGCGTTGAAGGGACACCACGGGCTGAAGCTTTCTTT.

V gene TRBV9 combines with J gene TRBJ1-6; TRBD1 is a possible D gene (5 bases). V was trimmed by 3 bases and J by 9 bases, leaving 16 bases between them. From germline, CDR1 is SGDLS and CDR2 YYNGEE. The CDR3 has 15 amino acids. The CDR3, as DNA: TGTGCCAGCAGCGCCTCAGGGTTGTTAGCTTCACCCCTCCACTTT. It translates to CASSASGLLASPLHF.

The V gene is TRBV5-6, the J gene TRBJ2-1, with TRBD1 matching over 7 bases. V lost 4 bases and J lost 8; bases outside the gene matches: 9. This CDR3 contains 14 residues. CDR1 is SGHDT, CDR2 YYEEEE, per germline. The CDR3 loop is CASSRGQVWDEQFF. The CDR3 coding sequence is TGTGCCAGCAGCCGAGGACAGGTATGGGATGAGCAGTTCTTC.